The rows below give T cell receptor beta chains drawn from one sample of a study of cytomegalovirus exposure and HLA in healthy donors. This table comes from immunoSEQ multiplex PCR, and its TCRdb copy is limited to in-frame clones, with some not included. The sample lists around 200,000 clones; 70% were seen once. The sample comprised PBMCs. Receptor source: a middle-aged man in good health and CMV-seropositive. Both conserved end residues are trimmed from each CDR3. Clone size is stated in some rows and not others, as once, few, many or a class when expanded.

V gene: TRBV7-9; J gene: TRBJ2-7; clone size: .; CDR3 protein: ASSWAGGRDEQY
V gene: TRBV7-2; J gene: TRBJ2-7; clone size: few; CDR3 protein: ASSLDRGRSGSEQY
V gene: TRBV7-2; J gene: TRBJ2-3; clone size: .; CDR3 protein: ASSLASGGAVGTDTQY
V gene: TRBV4-1; J gene: TRBJ2-1; clone size: .; CDR3 protein: ASSQEGRVSSYNEQF
V gene: TRBV27; J gene: TRBJ2-3; clone size: .; CDR3 protein: ASTHLGGVTDTQY
V gene: TRBV13; J gene: TRBJ1-1; clone size: .; CDR3 protein: ASSLNRGKNTEAF
V gene: TRBV6-5; J gene: TRBJ2-3; clone size: few; CDR3 protein: ASGLVDTQY
V gene: TRBV5-1; J gene: TRBJ1-4; clone size: few; CDR3 protein: ASSTGTGGVEKLF
V gene: TRBV13; J gene: TRBJ2-5; clone size: .; CDR3 protein: ASSFGLAGDQTQY
V gene: TRBV19; J gene: TRBJ2-7; clone size: .; CDR3 protein: ASSIYDRSYEQY
V gene: TRBV5-1; J gene: TRBJ2-3; clone size: .; CDR3 protein: ASSLRQGNTDTQY
V gene: TRBV27; J gene: TRBJ1-4; clone size: .; CDR3 protein: ASRLRVSGGQVTEKLF
V gene: TRBV6-1; J gene: TRBJ2-6; clone size: .; CDR3 protein: ASSERGARANVLT
V gene: TRBV7-9; J gene: TRBJ1-2; clone size: .; CDR3 protein: ASSFLTGAPGYT
V gene: TRBV6-4; J gene: TRBJ2-2; clone size: few; CDR3 protein: ASRLTGFSTGELF
V gene: TRBV5-6; J gene: .; clone size: .; CDR3 protein: ASSSRSSGVSPYEQY
V gene: TRBV15; J gene: TRBJ2-5; clone size: .; CDR3 protein: ATSRPGQSKETQY
V gene: TRBV29-1; J gene: TRBJ2-3; clone size: .; CDR3 protein: SVADPPGDTQY
V gene: TRBV10-3; J gene: TRBJ1-5; clone size: .; CDR3 protein: ATVGQTGVNQPQH
V gene: TRBV4-1; J gene: TRBJ1-5; clone size: once; CDR3 protein: ASSQVTGVSNQPQH
V gene: TRBV27; J gene: TRBJ1-3; clone size: .; CDR3 protein: ASSQGAAGNTIY
V gene: TRBV19; J gene: TRBJ1-5; clone size: few; CDR3 protein: ASRIGRESHQPQH
V gene: TRBV5-1; J gene: TRBJ1-2; clone size: few; CDR3 protein: ASSLGQGYYGYT
V gene: TRBV10-3; J gene: TRBJ1-1; clone size: .; CDR3 protein: AITDSVEVNTEAF
V gene: TRBV7-9; J gene: TRBJ1-6; clone size: .; CDR3 protein: ASSPVIGGLGSPLH
V gene: TRBV4-1; J gene: TRBJ1-2; clone size: .; CDR3 protein: ASSQDSGFGYT
V gene: TRBV4-1; J gene: TRBJ2-4; clone size: .; CDR3 protein: ASSQGGTGWNIQY
V gene: TRBV15; J gene: TRBJ1-5; clone size: few; CDR3 protein: ATSGDGGNQPQH
V gene: TRBV2; J gene: TRBJ1-6; clone size: .; CDR3 protein: ASIQANSNSPLH
V gene: TRBV6-1; J gene: TRBJ2-7; clone size: .; CDR3 protein: ASSKTEVEQY
V gene: TRBV4-1; J gene: TRBJ2-7; clone size: .; CDR3 protein: ASTADEGQGPYEQY
V gene: TRBV6-1; J gene: .; clone size: once; CDR3 protein: AITGKFSYEQY
V gene: TRBV5-1; J gene: TRBJ1-2; clone size: .; CDR3 protein: ASSADRGSYYGYT
V gene: TRBV28; J gene: TRBJ2-5; clone size: .; CDR3 protein: ASRRTGVQETQY
V gene: TRBV6-5; J gene: TRBJ2-7; clone size: .; CDR3 protein: ASSPSGPTVYEQY
V gene: TRBV18; J gene: TRBJ1-1; clone size: .; CDR3 protein: ASSEWGQPNTEAF
V gene: TRBV5-6; J gene: TRBJ2-4; clone size: .; CDR3 protein: ASSPGAEGAGYIQY
V gene: TRBV4-1; J gene: TRBJ1-2; clone size: .; CDR3 protein: ASSHLASSRGYT
V gene: TRBV7-9; J gene: TRBJ2-7; clone size: .; CDR3 protein: ASSLGTGTDEQY
V gene: TRBV7-9; J gene: TRBJ2-5; clone size: .; CDR3 protein: ASSVEAPETQY
V gene: TRBV4-1; J gene: TRBJ2-7; clone size: .; CDR3 protein: ASRPGQGIGEQY
V gene: TRBV29-1; J gene: TRBJ2-1; clone size: few; CDR3 protein: SGLTSGGAWWQF
V gene: TRBV7-6; J gene: TRBJ2-7; clone size: .; CDR3 protein: ASSPKADISYEQY
V gene: TRBV28; J gene: TRBJ1-6; clone size: .; CDR3 protein: ASSLGQGNSPLH
V gene: TRBV9; J gene: TRBJ1-4; clone size: .; CDR3 protein: ASSASTGDEKLF
V gene: TRBV28; J gene: TRBJ1-3; clone size: .; CDR3 protein: ASEDRKDTIY
V gene: TRBV2; J gene: TRBJ2-1; clone size: .; CDR3 protein: ASSEAYGAYNEQF
V gene: TRBV28; J gene: TRBJ1-1; clone size: .; CDR3 protein: ASSTLMNTEAF
V gene: TRBV19; J gene: TRBJ2-3; clone size: .; CDR3 protein: ASSMGATDTQY
V gene: TRBV19; J gene: TRBJ1-5; clone size: .; CDR3 protein: ASSIGQGEQPQH
V gene: TRBV15; J gene: TRBJ1-1; clone size: once; CDR3 protein: ATSRPPGEGTEAF